These T cell receptor beta chains were read from a single sample in a study of PD-1 blockade in classical Hodgkin lymphoma. Produced via immunoSEQ multiplex PCR; TCRdb's table is partial and in-frame only. This table holds 12,000 to 15,000 clones, roughly 85% found once. The source material was peripheral blood mononuclear cells (PBMCs), sampled at baseline. These receptors originate from a human donor with classical Hodgkin lymphoma. The CDR3 runs from the conserved cysteine through the conserved F or W. The D gene is left open where the match is weak. Size is stated for part of the rows, as once, few or many counts, or as a class when the clone is expanded.

v_call	j_call	d_call	clone_size	cdr3_nt	cdr3_aa
TRBV10-1	TRBJ1-1	.	once	TGCGCCAGCAGTGAACTCCTGAACACTGAAGCTTTCTTT	CASSELLNTEAFF
TRBV28	TRBJ1-2	.	.	TGTGCCAGCAGTAGACAGTCTAACTATGGCTACACCTTC	CASSRQSNYGYTF
TRBV5-1	TRBJ2-3	.	.	TGCGCCAGCAGCTTCCTTCTTATGCCCCGCACAGATACGCAGTATTTT	CASSFLLMPRTDTQYF
TRBV5-1	TRBJ1-1	.	few	TGCGCCAGCAGCGTGGGTCAGAACACTGAAGCTTTCTTT	CASSVGQNTEAFF
TRBV7-7	TRBJ2-1	TRBD2	.	TGTGCCAGCAGCCTAGGGACTAGTGAATACAATGAGCAGTTCTTC	CASSLGTSEYNEQFF
TRBV9	TRBJ2-2	.	.	TGTGCCAGCAGCGTAGCGGGCGGGGAGCTGTTTTTT	CASSVAGGELFF
TRBV28	TRBJ2-7	.	.	TGTGCCAGCAGTTTAGGGCACCTTTACGAGCAGTACTTC	CASSLGHLYEQYF
TRBV7-2	TRBJ2-3	TRBD2	.	TGTGCCAGCAGCCGCGCTAGCGGGGGGGCCGCAGATACGCAGTATTTT	CASSRASGGAADTQYF
TRBV21-1	TRBJ1-1	.	.	TGTGCCAGCAGTGAGCCGATAGACACAATTCGCACTGAAGCTTTCTTT	CASSEPIDTIRTEAFF
TRBV19	TRBJ1-2	.	few	TGTGCCAGTAGTATAGCGACCAGGATTATCCGGCCTAGGAACTATGGCTACACCTTC	CASSIATRIIRPRNYGYTF
TRBV9	TRBJ2-1	TRBD1	.	TGTGCCAGCAGTGATACAGGGGCCCTAACCTACAATGAGCAGTTCTTC	CASSDTGALTYNEQFF
TRBV2	TRBJ2-3	.	once	TGTGCCAGCGGGGGTGCGGGGATAGATACGCAGTATTTT	CASGGAGIDTQYF
TRBV6-5	TRBJ2-2	.	.	TGTGCCAGCAGTTACCGGACGACGAACACCGGGGAGCTGTTTTTT	CASSYRTTNTGELFF
TRBV7-9	TRBJ2-7	.	few	TGTGCCAGCAGCTCACCAGACGGGAGCTACGAGCAGTACTTC	CASSSPDGSYEQYF
TRBV13	TRBJ2-2	.	.	TGTGCCAGCAGCGGGACGAACACCGGGGAGCTGTTTTTT	CASSGTNTGELFF
TRBV27	TRBJ2-2	.	once	TGTGCCAGCAGTGCCAGTCCCGGGGAGCTGTTTTTT	CASSASPGELFF
TRBV9	TRBJ2-1	TRBD2	.	TGTGCCAGCAGCAACCCGGGACTAGCGGGGGGGCGAGTCTACAATGAGCAGTTCTTC	CASSNPGLAGGRVYNEQFF
TRBV5-1	TRBJ2-2	.	.	TGCGCCAGCTCCCTGTTGGACACCGGGGAGCTGTTTTTT	CASSLLDTGELFF
TRBV27	TRBJ2-3	.	.	TGTGCCAGCAACCGGCGGCCGGGGATAGGATCAGATACGCAGTATTTT	CASNRRPGIGSDTQYF
TRBV5-1	TRBJ1-1	.	.	TGCGCCAGCAGCTTGGTTGACATGAACACTGAAGCTTTCTTT	CASSLVDMNTEAFF
TRBV5-4	TRBJ1-2	TRBD1	.	TGTGCCAGCAGCACAGGGGTTAGCAGTGGCTACACCTTC	CASSTGVSSGYTF
TRBV7-2	TRBJ2-5	.	.	TGTGCCAGCAGCTTATATGGGGGGCCGGAGACCCAGTACTTC	CASSLYGGPETQYF
TRBV19	TRBJ1-2	TRBD1	.	TGTGCCAGTAGTAGGGCTACAGGGGAGACTTATGGCTACACCTTC	CASSRATGETYGYTF
TRBV28	TRBJ1-5	.	.	TGTGCCAGCAGTAACAGCGGGGTTAGCAATCAGCCCCAGCATTTT	CASSNSGVSNQPQHF
TRBV27	TRBJ1-5	.	.	TGTGCCAGCAGTTTATCAGGCGGGGCGGTCAATCAGCCCCAGCATTTT	CASSLSGGAVNQPQHF
TRBV28	TRBJ2-7	.	.	TGTGCCAGCAGTTTCCCCTTAGACCACGAGCAGTACTTC	CASSFPLDHEQYF
TRBV9	TRBJ1-1	.	.	TGTGCCAGCAGCGTATATCCCGAGGGGAGCACTGAAGCTTTCTTT	CASSVYPEGSTEAFF
TRBV7-9	TRBJ1-4	.	.	TGTGCCAGCAGCGTCTACACGGCTAATGAAAAACTGTTTTTT	CASSVYTANEKLFF